These 29 T cell receptor beta chains were all obtained from the same sample, sequenced in a study of blood T cell repertoires in COVID-19. The protocol was immunoSEQ multiplex PCR, while the TCRdb copy is restricted to in-frame clones and leaves out a portion. The sample lists 230,000 or so clones, 75% to 85% occurring once. The sequenced sample consisted of peripheral blood. These receptors originate from a woman in her thirties or forties who had recovered from COVID-19.

This clone was detected only once. The chain joins TRBV2 to TRBJ2-5, with unresolved D. Trimming pared 5 bases from V and 5 bases from J, leaving 15 bases between. CDR3 length: 14 residues. CDR1 and CDR2 (germline): SNHLY, FYNNEI. CDR3 sequence (DNA): TGTGCCAGCAGTAGATTAACCGCCAGGGAGACCCAGTACTTC. It codes for CASSRLTARETQYF.

The V and J genes are TRBV6-5 and TRBJ2-3; TRBD2 is a possible D gene (5 bases). The V end lost 6 bases, the J end lost 0 bases, and 10 bases lay between the germline ends. The CDR3 consists of 14 residues. CDR1 and CDR2 (germline): MNHEY, SVGAGI. CDR3 DNA: TGTGCCAGCAGAGACTACCAAAGCACAGATACGCAGTATTTT. It translates to CASRDYQSTDTQYF.

V and J are TRBV7-2 and TRBJ1-1, with 7 bases lining up with TRBD1. This CDR3 region has 14 residues. J lost 4 bases, V lost 3 bases, and 5 bases had no gene match. Per the germline V gene, CDR1 is SGHTA and CDR2 is FQGNSA. CDR3: CASSFKGQITEAFF. CDR3 nucleotides: TGTGCCAGCAGCTTTAAGGGACAGATCACTGAAGCTTTCTTT.

The chain carries TRBV3-1 (or the pseudogene TRBV3-2) and TRBJ1-3, with D hard to call. The V gene lost 0 bases and the J gene lost 3 bases, with 18 bases spanning the gap. Germline CDR1 and CDR2: LGHDT and YNNKEL (reference sequence). The CDR3 totals 18 residues. The CDR3: CASSQENVWGEYGNTIYF. The DNA for the CDR3 is TGTGCCAGCAGCCAAGAAAACGTTTGGGGAGAATATGGAAACACCATATATTTT.

For the CDR3, the DNA is TGCGCCAGCAGCTCATATCAGAACTCCTACGAGCAGTACTTC. As protein: CASSSYQNSYEQYF. The chain joins TRBV5-1 to TRBJ2-7, with no clear D. This CDR3 comprises 14 residues. The V end was cut by 3 bases, the J end by 0 bases, with 10 bases between. Germline lookup yields CDR1 SGHRS and CDR2 YFSETQ.

V is TRBV12-2 and J is TRBJ1-5. TRBV12-2 is described as a pseudogene. The CDR3 covers 14 residues. CDR3 DNA: TGTGCAAGTCGCTTAGATTTCTGGAGTCAGCCCCAGCATTTT. It encodes CASRLDFWSQPQHF.

The V and J genes are TRBV3-1 (or the pseudogene TRBV3-2) and TRBJ1-6, with D tentatively TRBD1 (5 bases). The CDR3 has 15 residues. The germline V and J ends were trimmed by 4 bases and 5 bases, with 12 bases remaining between them. Germline assignment: CDR1 LGHDT and CDR2 YNNKEL (reference sequence). CDR3 sequence: CASSRGLQNNSPLHF. The CDR3 DNA sequence: TGTGCCAGCAGCCGGGGACTGCAGAATAATTCACCCCTCCACTTT.

This chain links TRBV9 with TRBJ1-3, with D unresolved. V lost 4 bases and J 4 bases, leaving 12 bases between the germline ends. Germline CDR1 reads SGDLS; CDR2 reads YYNGEE. CDR3 length: 14 amino acids. Here the CDR3 reads CASSKAPGGNTIYF. In nucleotides, the CDR3 is TGTGCCAGCAGCAAAGCCCCGGGGGGAAACACCATATATTTT.

This clone was observed a few times. The rearrangement uses TRBV18 and TRBJ1-2; D ambiguous. Trimming shortened V by 3 bases and J by 6 bases, and 11 bases separated the two germline ends. CDR3 length: 13 amino acids. Germline CDR1 KGHSH, CDR2 LQKENI. The DNA of the CDR3 is TGTGCCAGCTCACCGTCCCAACAGAATGGCTACACCTTC. It is translated as CASSPSQQNGYTF.

The chain recombines TRBV5-1 with TRBJ1-2; the D gene is possibly TRBD1 (5 bases). Trimming took 0 bases from V and 8 from J, leaving 14 bases between them. CDR3 length equals 14 residues. Per germline, CDR1 SGHRS and CDR2 YFSETQ. The CDR3 loop reads CASSLVVGQGGYTF. DNA of the CDR3: TGCGCCAGCAGCTTGGTCGTCGGCCAGGGCGGCTACACCTTC.

CDR3 amino acids: CASSLAAGAYGYTF. DNA of the CDR3: TGTGCCAGCAGCTTAGCGGCAGGGGCTTATGGCTACACCTTC. The chain employs TRBV11-2 and TRBJ1-2; weak D call: TRBD1 (6 bases). Germline V gene sequence: CDR1 SGHAT, CDR2 FQNNGV. V was pared by 1 base and J by 5 bases, with 11 bases between. The CDR3 has 14 residues.

V and J are TRBV18 and TRBJ2-2; D is possibly TRBD1 (5 bases). CDR3 length: 18 amino acids. V lost 3 bases, J lost 1 base, and 18 bases lay in between. Germline values: CDR1 KGHSH, CDR2 LQKENI. CDR3 sequence (DNA): TGTGCCAGCTCACCCATCATAGGGGTCACCCAGAACACCGGGGAGCTGTTTTTT. Its protein product is CASSPIIGVTQNTGELFF.

The genes are TRBV28 and TRBJ2-2; tentative D call: TRBD2 (6 bases). V was trimmed by 7 bases and J by 6 bases, leaving 12 bases between them. Germline V gene lookup returns CDR1 MDHEN and CDR2 SYDVKM. CDR3 length: 13 amino acids. Written as DNA, the CDR3 is TGTGCCAGCAATTCGGGAGTGGCCGGGGAGCTGTTTTTT. It is translated as CASNSGVAGELFF.

This chain connects TRBV9 to TRBJ1-1, with D possibly matching TRBD1 (6 bases). Germline loops: CDR1 SGDLS, CDR2 YYNGEE. V was cut by 0 bases and J by 7 bases, with 10 bases left in between. The CDR3 runs to 13 residues. CDR3 loop: CASSVGPDSEAFF. In DNA form, the CDR3 reads TGTGCCAGCAGCGTAGGACCGGACAGTGAAGCTTTCTTT.

This rearrangement joins TRBV5-1 to TRBJ2-3; 14 nucleotides match TRBD2. This CDR3 has 17 amino acids. The J segment lost 1 base and the V segment lost 6 bases, leaving 7 bases of the junction unmatched. Per germline, CDR1 SGHRS and CDR2 YFSETQ. The CDR3 region is CASTMTSGGAGTDTQYF. CDR3 nucleotide sequence: TGCGCCAGCACCATGACTAGCGGGGGGGCCGGCACAGATACGCAGTATTTT.

The table lists this clone with a few counts. The chain carries TRBV7-2 and TRBJ2-1; 7 nucleotides match TRBD1. V dropped 2 bases and J dropped 5; count of bases not matched to a gene: 3. The CDR3 loop spans 14 amino acids. Per germline, CDR1 SGHTA and CDR2 FQGNSA. CDR3 loop: CASSLRQGNNEQFF. In DNA, the CDR3 is TGTGCCAGCAGCTTAAGACAGGGCAACAATGAGCAGTTCTTC.

The rearrangement joins TRBV5-6 to TRBJ2-3, with D perhaps matching TRBD1 (6 bases). The CDR3 consists of 15 residues. The germline CDR1 and CDR2 sequences are SGHDT and YYEEEE. The V and J ends lost 4 bases and 0 bases respectively, with 12 bases between them. DNA of the CDR3: TGTGCCAGCAGCCCTTGGACAGTAAGCACAGATACGCAGTATTTT. This codes for CASSPWTVSTDTQYF. The whole variable domain, filled in from reference TRBV5-6 and TRBJ2-3, reads DAGVTQSPTHLIKTRGQQVTLRCSPKSGHDTVSWYQQALGQGPQFIFQYYEEEERQRGNFPDRFSGHQFPNYSSELNVNALLLGDSALYLCASSPWTVSTDTQYFGPGTRLTVL.

This chain connects TRBV12-3 or TRBV12-4 to TRBJ1-1; no clear D. V lost 2 bases, J lost 4 bases, and 8 bases lay in between. The CDR3 has 13 residues. For the CDR3, the DNA is TGTGCCAGCAGTTTAATAAGGAGCACTGAAGCTTTCTTT. It translates to CASSLIRSTEAFF.

The chain has TRBV5-1 and TRBJ1-6; D uncertain. The germline V and J ends were trimmed by 2 bases and 5 bases, with 8 bases remaining between them. The CDR3 is made up of 14 amino acids. Germline lookup yields CDR1 SGHRS and CDR2 YFSETQ. The CDR3 sequence is CASSFLTDNSPLHF. CDR3 DNA: TGCGCCAGCAGCTTTCTAACAGATAATTCACCCCTCCACTTT.

The V call is TRBV12-3 or TRBV12-4, the J call TRBJ2-7, with unresolved D. The CDR3 covers 13 residues. Trimming removed 5 bases from V and 4 bases from J, with 12 bases in between. Here the CDR3 DNA reads TGTGCCAGCAGTATCGACATGAAATACGAGCAGTACTTC. Its translation is CASSIDMKYEQYF.

The rearrangement links TRBV5-6 to TRBJ2-1, with 8 bases identical to TRBD2. The trim removed 2 bases at V and 6 bases at J, leaving 4 bases unmatched. The CDR3 extends over 14 amino acids. The germline V gene has CDR1 SGHDT and CDR2 YYEEEE. The CDR3 DNA is TGTGCCAGCAGCTTCTCCGGGACTAGCAATGAGCAGTTCTTC. Its protein product is CASSFSGTSNEQFF.

This chain joins TRBV13 and TRBJ1-5; 8 nucleotides align to TRBD1. The germline CDR1 and CDR2 sequences are PRHDT and FYEKMQ (reference sequence). The CDR3 is 14 residues long. The ends lost 5 bases at V and 4 bases at J; junction bases unmatched: 4. CDR3 DNA sequence: TGTGCCAGCAGCATAAGACAGGGGAATCAGCCCCAGCATTTT. Protein sequence: CASSIRQGNQPQHF.

This clone has just a few counts. V usage is TRBV5-6 and J usage is TRBJ1-1; D remains ambiguous. Germline CDR1 is SGHDT and CDR2 is YYEEEE. CDR3 length: 13 amino acids. V was shortened by 4 bases and J by 6 bases, with 13 bases between the two germline ends. CDR3 protein: CASSLNRLSEAFF. CDR3 in DNA: TGTGCCAGCAGCCTCAATAGATTATCTGAAGCTTTCTTT. Full variable domain (rest looked up from reference TRBV5-6 and TRBJ1-1): DAGVTQSPTHLIKTRGQQVTLRCSPKSGHDTVSWYQQALGQGPQFIFQYYEEEERQRGNFPDRFSGHQFPNYSSELNVNALLLGDSALYLCASSLNRLSEAFFGQGTRLTVV.

V is TRBV7-2 and J is TRBJ2-4; TRBD2 might be the D (5 bases). The V end lost 5 bases, the J end lost 6 bases, and 14 bases lay between the germline ends. Germline assignment: CDR1 SGHTA and CDR2 FQGNSA. This CDR3 spans 14 amino acids. This CDR3 is CASSPRGLGNIQYF. In DNA form, the CDR3 reads TGTGCCAGCAGCCCACGGGGTTTGGGAAACATTCAGTACTTC.

Only one count was recorded for this clone. V is TRBV2 and J is TRBJ2-3; D might be TRBD2 (5 bases). Germline assignment: CDR1 SNHLY and CDR2 FYNNEI. The V gene lost 4 bases and the J gene lost 0 bases, with 14 bases spanning the gap. The CDR3 totals 16 residues. In DNA form, the CDR3 reads TGTGCCAGCAGTGCGATACCCGGGGTTAGCACAGATACGCAGTATTTT. This codes for CASSAIPGVSTDTQYF.

The V and J genes are TRBV4-2 and TRBJ1-5, with D tentatively TRBD1 (5 bases). Trimming removed 1 base from V and 4 bases from J, with 11 bases in between. The CDR3 is made up of 15 amino acids. Germline V gene data show CDR1 as LGHNA and CDR2 as YNFKEQ. CDR3 nucleotides: TGTGCCAGCAGCCAAGCCGGGACTACGAATCAGCCCCAGCATTTT. Its protein is CASSQAGTTNQPQHF.

V and J are TRBV7-8 and TRBJ2-5, with a weak D call TRBD1 (5 bases). The CDR3 extends over 15 amino acids. Germline-derived CDR1 and CDR2 are SGHVS and FQNEAQ. V was trimmed by 1 base and J by 1 base, leaving 10 bases between them. CDR3 residues: CASSLGGATQETQYF. The CDR3 nucleotides are TGTGCCAGCAGCTTAGGTGGGGCCACCCAAGAGACCCAGTACTTC.

This clone was detected once. The J gene is TRBJ2-3, the V gene TRBV5-1, with a weak D call TRBD1 (5 bases). Per the germline V gene, CDR1 is SGHRS and CDR2 is YFSETQ. The length of the CDR3 is 14 residues. V was trimmed by 4 bases and J by 7 bases, leaving 16 bases between them. This CDR3 reads CASSPGHGPHTQYF. CDR3 DNA sequence: TGCGCCAGCAGCCCTGGACATGGGCCCCATACGCAGTATTTT.

This chain links TRBV7-2 with TRBJ2-3; 7 bases are a match to TRBD1. The germline CDR1 and CDR2 sequences are SGHTA and FQGNSA. The V segment lost 3 bases and the J segment 2 bases; nucleotides outside the gene matches: 5. The length of the CDR3 is 15 residues. CDR3 sequence reads: CASSFRTGDTDTQYF. CDR3 in DNA: TGTGCCAGCAGCTTCAGGACAGGAGACACAGATACGCAGTATTTT.